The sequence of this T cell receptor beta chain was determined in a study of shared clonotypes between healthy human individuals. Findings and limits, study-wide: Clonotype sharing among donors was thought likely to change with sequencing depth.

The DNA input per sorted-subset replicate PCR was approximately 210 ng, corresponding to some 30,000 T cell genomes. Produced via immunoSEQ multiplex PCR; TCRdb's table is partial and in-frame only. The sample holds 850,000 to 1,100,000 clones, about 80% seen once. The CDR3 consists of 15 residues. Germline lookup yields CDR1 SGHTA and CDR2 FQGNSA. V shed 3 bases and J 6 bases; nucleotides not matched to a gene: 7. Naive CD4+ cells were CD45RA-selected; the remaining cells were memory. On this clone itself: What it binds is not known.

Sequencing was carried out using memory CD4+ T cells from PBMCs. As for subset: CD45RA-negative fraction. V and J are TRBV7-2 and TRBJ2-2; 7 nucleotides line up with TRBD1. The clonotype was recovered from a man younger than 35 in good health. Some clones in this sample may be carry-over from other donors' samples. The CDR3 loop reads CASSFRQGIAGELFF. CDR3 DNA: TGTGCCAGCAGCTTCCGACAGGGTATAGCCGGGGAGCTGTTTTTT.